The 16 T cell receptor beta chains listed next were all sequenced from one sample in a study of T cells after posttransplantation cyclophosphamide. Sequencing used immunoSEQ multiplex PCR; TCRdb keeps in-frame clones, though not all of them. Among fewer than 55,000 clones listed, 94% were seen once. Sequencing was performed on PBMCs. The receptors stem from a woman aged 30 to 39 in good health and a related stem cell transplant donor.

This clone was counted once. This chain uses TRBV6-5 with TRBJ2-1; 8 bases fit TRBD1. The CDR3 consists of 13 residues. The junction had 3 bases not matched to a gene; V was cut back by 5 bases and J by 6 bases. The V gene's germline CDR1 is MNHEY and CDR2 SVGAGI. The CDR3 spells CASSPRGLNEQFF. The DNA for the CDR3 is TGTGCCAGCAGTCCCAGGGGGCTCAATGAGCAGTTCTTC.

The V call is TRBV7-9, the J call TRBJ2-5, with D unclear. The CDR3 consists of 14 residues. V gave up 2 bases and J gave up 1 base, with 8 bases separating them. CDR1 SEHNR and CDR2 FQNEAQ come from the germline V gene (reference sequence). The CDR3 reads CASSLSVIQETQYF. The CDR3, as DNA: TGTGCCAGCAGCTTATCGGTCATCCAAGAGACCCAGTACTTC.

This sequence joins TRBV5-6 and TRBJ2-2; 10 bases match TRBD1. The CDR3 sequence is 18 residues long. In germline, CDR1 is SGHDT, CDR2 YYEEEE. V shed 0 bases, J shed 2 bases, and the junction held 7 bases outside the gene matches. CDR3 in amino acids: CASSLGIRDRGNTGELFF. The CDR3 region has the DNA TGTGCCAGCAGCTTGGGGATCCGGGACAGGGGAAACACCGGGGAGCTGTTTTTT.

The chain employs TRBV7-8 and TRBJ2-3; 11 nucleotides align to TRBD2. Unmatched junction bases numbered 12, after V lost 5 bases and J lost 8 bases. Germline CDR1 reads SGHVS; CDR2 reads FQNEAQ. The CDR3 loop spans 16 amino acids. The CDR3 coding sequence is TGTGCCAGCAGCCAGACTAGCGGGGCGGTTACTGGTACGCAGTATTTT. Residues: CASSQTSGAVTGTQYF.

This clone has just one count. The chain combines TRBV6-6 with TRBJ1-1, with TRBD1 matching over 8 bases. Germline CDR1 is MNHNY and CDR2 is SVGAGI (reference sequence). The CDR3 extends over 16 amino acids. Losses at the gene ends were 5 bases for V and 11 bases for J; bases not matched to a gene: 19. CDR3: CASSPGGAGRSVDAFF. For the CDR3, the DNA is TGTGCCAGCAGTCCAGGGGGCGCTGGTCGATCGGTGGATGCTTTCTTT.

The rearrangement uses TRBV7-9 and TRBJ2-7; the D gene is possibly TRBD1 (5 bases). Germline CDR1 is SEHNR and CDR2 is FQNEAQ (reference sequence). Trimming left V 3 bases short and J 0 bases short, with 9 bases between. The CDR3 is 14 residues long. CDR3 loop: CASSFTGSSYEQYF. The CDR3 DNA reads TGTGCCAGCAGCTTCACAGGTAGCTCCTACGAGCAGTACTTC.

Notes on this clone: One end of the junction does not line up with germline, which may come from a read error. The chain has TRBV4-3 and TRBJ2-3; 10 nucleotides line up with TRBD2. The CDR3 consists of 15 residues. Germline V gene data show CDR1 as LGHNA and CDR2 as YSLEER. The CDR3 sequence: CVSSLGLADTDTQYF. As DNA, the CDR3 is TGCGTCAGCAGCCTTGGACTAGCGGACACAGATACGCAGTATTTT.

CDR3 bases: TGTGCCAGCAGCTTAACCCCGCCCGGACAGGGCTCCCGAGCTTTCTTT. Translation gives CASSLTPPGQGSRAFF. The rearrangement joins TRBV7-9 to TRBJ1-1; 8 bases map to TRBD1. In germline, CDR1 is SEHNR, CDR2 FQNEAQ (reference sequence). V dropped 2 bases and J dropped 10; count of bases not matched to a gene: 15. This CDR3 spans 16 amino acids.

The CDR3 is CASSLVSSGGDSTDTQYF. CDR3 coding DNA: TGTGCCAGCAGCTTAGTGTCTAGCGGGGGGGATAGCACAGATACGCAGTATTTT. This chain connects TRBV7-2 to TRBJ2-3, with 12 bases identical to TRBD2. The V gene end was trimmed by 1 base and the J gene end by 0 bases; junction bases not matched to a gene: 5. This CDR3 is 18 amino acids long. CDR1 and CDR2 (germline): SGHTA, FQGNSA.

This sequence joins TRBV5-1 and TRBJ2-1; 8 nucleotides line up with TRBD2. In germline, CDR1 is SGHRS, CDR2 YFSETQ. V was clipped by 0 bases and J by 3 bases; unmatched bases: 8. This CDR3 comprises 17 residues. The CDR3 region is CASSLGFSGGLYNEQFF. The CDR3 bases are TGCGCCAGCAGCTTGGGCTTTTCGGGGGGGCTCTACAATGAGCAGTTCTTC.

The rearrangement links TRBV6-5 to TRBJ2-1, with 8 bases aligning to TRBD2. CDR1 and CDR2 from the germline V gene are MNHEY and SVGAGI. Trimming took 0 bases from V and 9 from J; bases not matched to a gene: 7. This CDR3 is built from 15 residues. The CDR3 nucleotides are TGTGCCAGCAGTTACTCCGGGGGGGTAGTAGGTGAGCAGTTCTTC. This sequence encodes CASSYSGGVVGEQFF.

This chain joins TRBV2 and TRBJ1-2, with 8 bases identical to TRBD1. V lost 6 bases and J lost 8; bases outside the gene matches: 8. Germline V gives CDR1 SNHLY, CDR2 FYNNEI. CDR3 length equals 13 residues. CDR3 DNA sequence: TGTGCCAGCAGCCCGGGACAGGACATCGGCTACACCTTC. Encoded protein: CASSPGQDIGYTF.

This clone was observed a handful of times. The chain joins TRBV27 to TRBJ1-5, with 11 bases matching TRBD1. Germline V gene sequence: CDR1 MNHEY, CDR2 SMNVEV (reference sequence). The V segment lost 5 bases and the J segment 16 bases; nucleotides outside the gene matches: 7. The length of the CDR3 is 12 residues. The chain's CDR3 is CASSARTGGVHF. CDR3 bases: TGTGCCAGCAGTGCCAGGACAGGGGGCGTACATTTT.

The V call is TRBV28, the J call TRBJ1-6; D unresolved. Per the germline V gene, CDR1 is MDHEN and CDR2 is SYDVKM. V was cut by 2 bases and J by 9 bases, with 5 bases left in between. The CDR3 is made up of 12 amino acids. CDR3 DNA: TGTGCCAGCAGTTTACCTAGTTCACCCCTCCACTTT. Translation gives CASSLPSSPLHF.

This clone was found a few times. V usage is TRBV5-1 and J usage is TRBJ2-7; 7 bases agree with TRBD1. CDR1 and CDR2 (germline): SGHRS, YFSETQ. V gave up 0 bases and J gave up 0 bases; unmatched junction bases: 6. The CDR3 has 16 amino acids. CDR3 DNA sequence: TGCGCCAGCAGCTTGGCAAGGGGGCTAAGCTCCTACGAGCAGTACTTC. Its protein product is CASSLARGLSSYEQYF. Full variable domain (rest looked up from reference TRBV5-1 and TRBJ2-7): KAGVTQTPRYLIKTRGQQVTLSCSPISGHRSVSWYQQTPGQGLQFLFEYFSETQRNKGNFPGRFSGRQFSNSRSEMNVSTLELGDSALYLCASSLARGLSSYEQYFGPGTRLTVT.

The chain is built from TRBV7-2 and TRBJ1-2, with 9 nucleotides matching TRBD1. The CDR3 is made up of 15 amino acids. Germline lookup yields CDR1 SGHTA and CDR2 FQGNSA. J was trimmed by 7 bases and V by 1 base; bases with no gene match: 7. The CDR3 loop reads CASSLDPGTGSGYTF. The CDR3 bases are TGTGCCAGCAGCTTAGATCCCGGGACAGGGAGTGGCTACACCTTC. The variable domain in full, with the rest retrieved from reference TRBV7-2 and TRBJ1-2, is GAGVSQSPSNKVTEKGKDVELRCDPISGHTALYWYRQSLGQGLEFLIYFQGNSAPDKSGLPSDRFSAERTGGSVSTLTIQRTQQEDSAVYLCASSLDPGTGSGYTFGSGTRLTVV.